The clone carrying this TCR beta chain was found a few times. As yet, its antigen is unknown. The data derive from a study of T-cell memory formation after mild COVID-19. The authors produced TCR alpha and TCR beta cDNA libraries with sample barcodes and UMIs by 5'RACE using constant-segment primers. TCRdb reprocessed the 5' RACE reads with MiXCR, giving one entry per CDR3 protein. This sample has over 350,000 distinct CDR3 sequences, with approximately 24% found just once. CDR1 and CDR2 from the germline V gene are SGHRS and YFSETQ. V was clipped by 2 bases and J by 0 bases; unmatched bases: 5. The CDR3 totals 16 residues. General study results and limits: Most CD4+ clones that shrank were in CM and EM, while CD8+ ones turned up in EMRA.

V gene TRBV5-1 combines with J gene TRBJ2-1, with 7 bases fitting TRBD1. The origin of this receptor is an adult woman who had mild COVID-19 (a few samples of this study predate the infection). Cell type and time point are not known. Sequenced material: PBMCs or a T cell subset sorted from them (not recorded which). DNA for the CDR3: TGCGCCAGCAGCTTACCGACAGGGAGCTCCTACAATGAGCAGTTCTTC. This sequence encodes CASSLPTGSSYNEQFF.